This entry lists 23 T cell receptor beta chains sequenced from one sample in a study of shared clonotypes between healthy human individuals. Repertoires were generated with immunoSEQ multiplex PCR, while TCRdb's copy carries only in-frame clones and drops some. The sample lists millions of clones, approximately 93% occurring once. Sample: naive CD4+ T cells from PBMCs. Subset denoted: CD45RA+ positively selected. Receptor source: a man between 18 and 29 years old in good health. Some clones in this sample may be carry-over from other donors' samples.

This chain links TRBV7-2 with TRBJ1-3; D is unclear. This CDR3 has 13 amino acids. In germline, CDR1 is SGHTA, CDR2 FQGNSA. V lost 5 bases to trimming and J lost 4 bases, with 9 bases between them. The CDR3 DNA is TGTGCCAGCAGCCCCCAAGGGGGAAACACCATATATTTT. Translation gives CASSPQGGNTIYF.

The rearrangement links TRBV18 to TRBJ2-7; 10 bases are a match to TRBD2. The CDR3 loop spans 16 amino acids. Germline V gene sequence: CDR1 KGHSH, CDR2 LQKENI. V trimming: 2 bases; J trimming: 4 bases; junction bases outside the gene matches: 8. The CDR3 spells CASSPSRASGSYEQYF. The CDR3 DNA reads as TGTGCCAGCTCACCATCGAGGGCTAGCGGGAGTTACGAGCAGTACTTC.

The chain couples TRBV11-1 to TRBJ1-2; D perhaps matches TRBD1 (6 bases). Per germline, CDR1 SGHAT and CDR2 FQDESV (reference sequence). V was cut by 7 bases and J by 8 bases, with 17 bases left in between. CDR3 length: 13 amino acids. The CDR3 sequence: CASKRDRLDGYTF. The CDR3 coding sequence is TGTGCCAGCAAACGTGACAGGCTCGACGGCTACACCTTC.

This clone was seen once. This rearrangement joins TRBV6-1 to TRBJ2-4, with 7 bases matching TRBD2. Germline CDR1 and CDR2: MNHNS and SASEGT. Trimming cost V 0 bases and J 14 bases; bases outside gene matches: 4. The CDR3 is 12 residues long. CDR3 loop: CASSEAWGGEYF. As DNA, the CDR3 is TGTGCCAGCAGTGAAGCGTGGGGGGGAGAGTACTTC.

The chain recombines TRBV5-4 with TRBJ2-7, with D perhaps TRBD2 (5 bases). The V and J ends lost 1 base and 3 bases respectively, with 14 bases between them. The germline V gene has CDR1 SGHNT and CDR2 YYREEE (reference sequence). The CDR3 is 15 residues long. This CDR3 reads CASSLHGRTFYEQYF. The CDR3 bases are TGTGCCAGCAGCTTGCACGGGCGGACTTTCTACGAGCAGTACTTC.

J is TRBJ2-1 and V is TRBV10-3; 9 bases are shared with TRBD2. The CDR3 runs to 15 residues. V trimming: 6 bases; J trimming: 8 bases; junction bases outside the gene matches: 11. Germline lookup yields CDR1 ENHRY and CDR2 SYGVKD. In DNA form, the CDR3 reads TGTGCCATCAGATGGCGGGAGGGCCGGGACGATGAGCAGTTCTTC. Its translation is CAIRWREGRDDEQFF.

This chain links TRBV28 with TRBJ1-3; 8 bases are a match to TRBD1. CDR1 and CDR2 (germline): MDHEN, SYDVKM. The CDR3 has 19 amino acids. Trimming at V came to 6 bases and at J to 0 bases, leaving 16 bases not matched to a gene. CDR3 DNA sequence: TGTGCCAGCAGCCGACTGCCGGACAGGGCTAAACCCTCTGGAAACACCATATATTTT. Its protein is CASSRLPDRAKPSGNTIYF.

This sequence joins TRBV6-5 and TRBJ1-5, with a weak D call TRBD1 (6 bases). The germline gives CDR1 MNHEY, CDR2 SVGAGI. The ends were cut back, 6 bases at V and 1 base at J, with 13 bases in the middle. This CDR3 has 15 amino acids. CDR3 sequence (DNA): TGTGCCAGCAGACAACTTCAGGGGAGCAATCAGCCCCAGCATTTT. Translated: CASRQLQGSNQPQHF.

The chain employs TRBV25-1 and TRBJ1-6; D might be TRBD1 (5 bases). Trimming removed 5 bases from V and 6 bases from J, with 8 bases in between. Germline values: CDR1 MGHDK, CDR2 SYGVNS. CDR3 length equals 13 residues. DNA of the CDR3: TGTGCCAGCAGTTCAGGGTTTAATTCACCCCTCCACTTT. This gives the protein CASSSGFNSPLHF.

In this sample, this clone turned up a few times. This chain connects TRBV7-9 to TRBJ2-7, with TRBD1 matching 9 bases. The CDR3 extends over 14 amino acids. CDR1 SEHNR and CDR2 FQNEAQ come from the germline V gene (reference sequence). The ends lost 4 bases at V and 5 bases at J; junction bases unmatched: 6. CDR3 amino acids: CASSSPGTGNEQYF. In DNA, the CDR3 is TGTGCCAGCAGCTCCCCCGGGACAGGGAACGAGCAGTACTTC.

The V call is TRBV29-1, the J call TRBJ1-1; 11 bases map to TRBD1. The CDR3 consists of 15 residues. Germline-derived CDR1 and CDR2 are SQVTM and ANQGSEA. V was clipped by 5 bases and J by 5 bases; unmatched bases: 10. The CDR3 protein is CSVRGQGAIGTEAFF. The CDR3 DNA sequence: TGCAGCGTTCGAGGACAGGGGGCGATTGGAACTGAAGCTTTCTTT. The complete variable domain, with remaining parts taken from reference TRBV29-1 and TRBJ1-1, reads SAVISQKPSRDICQRGTSLTIQCQVDSQVTMMFWYRQQPGQSLTLIATANQGSEATYESGFVIDKFPISRPNLTFSTLTVSNMSPEDSSIYLCSVRGQGAIGTEAFFGQGTRLTVV.

The chain has TRBV5-5 and TRBJ2-7, with D perhaps matching TRBD1 (5 bases). CDR3 length: 14 residues. The V gene's germline CDR1 is SGHKS and CDR2 YYEKEE (reference sequence). V lost 1 base and J 3 bases, leaving 11 bases between the germline ends. CDR3 protein: CASSLQGTFYEQYF. CDR3 coding DNA: TGTGCCAGCAGCTTGCAGGGAACCTTCTACGAGCAGTACTTC. Full variable domain (outside the CDR3, taken from reference TRBV5-5 and TRBJ2-7): DAGVTQSPTHLIKTRGQQVTLRCSPISGHKSVSWYQQVLGQGPQFIFQYYEKEERGRGNFPDRFSARQFPNYSSELNVNALLLGDSALYLCASSLQGTFYEQYFGPGTRLTVT.

The CDR3 DNA reads TGCGCCAGCAGCCTGGGGGACCAAGCCGGGGAGCTGTTTTTT. Translation gives CASSLGDQAGELFF. This chain uses TRBV5-1 with TRBJ2-2; tentatively, D is TRBD1 or TRBD2 (5 bases each). There are 14 residues in the CDR3. Germline V gene data show CDR1 as SGHRS and CDR2 as YFSETQ. Trimming cost V 4 bases and J 6 bases, with 13 bases left between them. The full variable domain, rest sourced from reference TRBV5-1 and TRBJ2-2, is KAGVTQTPRYLIKTRGQQVTLSCSPISGHRSVSWYQQTPGQGLQFLFEYFSETQRNKGNFPGRFSGRQFSNSRSEMNVSTLELGDSALYLCASSLGDQAGELFFGEGSRLTVL.

In its sample, this clone was seen once. The same CDR3 can be traced to other DNA sequences in this sample. The chain joins TRBV2 to TRBJ1-5, with 7 nucleotides matching TRBD1. The CDR3 covers 14 residues. Germline trimming cut 6 bases from V and 3 bases from J; bases unmatched to any gene: 5. Germline-derived CDR1 and CDR2 are SNHLY and FYNNEI. CDR3 sequence: CASRAGQFNQPQHF. For the CDR3, the DNA is TGTGCCAGCAGGGCGGGACAGTTCAATCAGCCCCAGCATTTT.

CDR3 nucleotide sequence: TGTGCCAGCAGGGGTACAGGGGGCGGACGTCAGCCCCAGCATTTT. Residues: CASRGTGGGRQPQHF. The chain employs TRBV7-2 and TRBJ1-5; 9 nucleotides match TRBD1. The CDR3 has 15 amino acids. The germline gives CDR1 SGHTA, CDR2 FQGNSA. V was pared by 6 bases and J by 6 bases, with 9 bases of the junction left unmatched.

V and J are TRBV13 and TRBJ2-7; 7 nucleotides line up with TRBD2. The germline CDR1 and CDR2 sequences are PRHDT and FYEKMQ (reference sequence). This CDR3 contains 14 residues. V lost 3 bases, J lost 3 bases, and 5 bases stayed unmatched. Written as DNA, the CDR3 is TGTGCCAGCAGCTTGGGGGGAGGGATCTACGAGCAGTACTTC. Its translation: CASSLGGGIYEQYF.

This clone was seen only once. The chain is built from TRBV15 and TRBJ1-4, with D uncertain. The CDR3 extends over 15 amino acids. Trimming stripped 4 bases from V and 8 bases from J, with 17 bases between. Per the germline V gene, CDR1 is LNHNV and CDR2 is YYDKDF (reference sequence). CDR3 in DNA: TGTGCCACCAGCACCCTGGTGGGGAAGCGCGAAAAACTGTTTTTT. Translating it yields CATSTLVGKREKLFF. The whole variable domain, remainder taken from reference TRBV15 and TRBJ1-4, is DAMVIQNPRYQVTQFGKPVTLSCSQTLNHNVMYWYQQKSSQAPKLLFHYYDKDFNNEADTPDNFQSRRPNTSFCFLDIRSPGLGDTAMYLCATSTLVGKREKLFFGSGTQLSVL.

The rearrangement links TRBV25-1 to TRBJ2-7; 11 bases agree with TRBD1. Trimming removed 6 bases from V and 3 bases from J; junction bases left unmatched: 10. Looked up from germline, CDR1 is MGHDK and CDR2 is SYGVNS. CDR3 length: 16 amino acids. The CDR3 coding sequence is TGTGCCAGCAGCAGAAGACCGGGACAGGGGGACTACGAGCAGTACTTC. It yields the protein CASSRRPGQGDYEQYF.

The chain links TRBV7-2 to TRBJ2-5, with D perhaps TRBD1 (7 bases). Trimming shortened V by 5 bases and J by 11 bases, and 24 bases separated the two germline ends. The germline gives CDR1 SGHTA, CDR2 FQGNSA. The CDR3 is 15 amino acids. CDR3 sequence reads: CASSIPRGGGGVQYF. The CDR3 coding sequence is TGTGCCAGCAGCATACCTCGAGGCGGAGGGGGCGTGCAGTACTTC.

The rearrangement joins TRBV6-1 to TRBJ2-1; perhaps D is TRBD1 or TRBD2 (5 bases each). Germline V lookup: CDR1 MNHNS, CDR2 SASEGT. V dropped 0 bases and J dropped 13 bases, with 19 bases sitting between them. CDR3 size: 15 residues. The CDR3 loop is CASSEAGTVRSGQFF. Written as DNA, the CDR3 is TGTGCCAGCAGTGAAGCGGGGACGGTGCGTTCGGGCCAGTTCTTC.

Concerning this clone itself: In the same sample, other DNA sequences code for this CDR3. The J gene is TRBJ2-7, the V gene TRBV5-4; 11 bases fit TRBD2. V lost 0 bases to trimming and J lost 1 base; unmatched junction nucleotides: 0. CDR3 length equals 15 residues. From germline, CDR1 is SGHNT and CDR2 YYREEE (reference sequence). CDR3 DNA: TGTGCCAGCAGCTTGGGACTAGCGGGATCCTACGAGCAGTACTTC. Its translation: CASSLGLAGSYEQYF.

This clone was seen more than once but under ten times. The V gene is TRBV28, the J gene TRBJ1-2, with TRBD1 identical over 7 bases. Losses at the gene ends were 11 bases for V and 4 bases for J; bases not matched to a gene: 4. The CDR3 loop spans 11 amino acids. Germline CDR1 and CDR2: MDHEN and SYDVKM. The CDR3 DNA reads as TGTGCCGGACGGGACAGCTATGGCTACACCTTC. Protein sequence: CAGRDSYGYTF.

The chain couples TRBV25-1 to TRBJ2-7, with D possibly being TRBD1 (6 bases). The CDR3 spans 14 residues. Trimming pared 4 bases from V and 3 bases from J, leaving 13 bases between. CDR1 is MGHDK and CDR2 is SYGVNS in the germline V gene. The CDR3, as DNA: TGTGCCAGCAGTGTAAGGGCCAGGGGCTACGAGCAGTACTTC. It translates to CASSVRARGYEQYF.